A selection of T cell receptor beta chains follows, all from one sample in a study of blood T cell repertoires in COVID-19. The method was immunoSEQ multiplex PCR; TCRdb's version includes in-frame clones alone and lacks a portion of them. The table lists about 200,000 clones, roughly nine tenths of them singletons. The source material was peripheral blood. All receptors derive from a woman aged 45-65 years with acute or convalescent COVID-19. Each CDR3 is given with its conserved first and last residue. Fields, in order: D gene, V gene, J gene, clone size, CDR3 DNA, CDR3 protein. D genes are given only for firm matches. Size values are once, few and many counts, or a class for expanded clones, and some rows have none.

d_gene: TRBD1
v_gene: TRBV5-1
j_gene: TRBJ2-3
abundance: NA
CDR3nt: TGCGCCAGCAGCCCTGGGACAGATTCTAGCACAGATACGCAGTATTTT
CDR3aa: CASSPGTDSSTDTQYF

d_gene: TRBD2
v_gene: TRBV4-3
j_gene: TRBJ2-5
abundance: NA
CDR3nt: TGCGCCAGCAGCCACGGACTAGCGGAAGAGACCCAGTACTTC
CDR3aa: CASSHGLAEETQYF

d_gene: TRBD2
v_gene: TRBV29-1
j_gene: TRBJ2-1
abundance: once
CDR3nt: TGCAGCGTTCTGTTAGCGGGAGGACAATACAATGAGCAGTTCTTC
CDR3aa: CSVLLAGGQYNEQFF

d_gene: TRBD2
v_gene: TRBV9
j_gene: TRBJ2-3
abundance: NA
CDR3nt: TGTGCCAGCAGCCGGACTAGCGGGGGAGATACGCAGTATTTT
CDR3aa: CASSRTSGGDTQYF

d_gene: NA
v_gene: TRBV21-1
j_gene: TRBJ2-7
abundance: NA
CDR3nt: TGTGCCAGCAGCACGCAACAGGGGATATCCTACGAGCAGTACTTC
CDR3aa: CASSTQQGISYEQYF

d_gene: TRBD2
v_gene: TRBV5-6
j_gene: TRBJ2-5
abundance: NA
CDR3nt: TGTGCCAGCAGCGGGACTAGCGGGGATCAAGAGACCCAGTACTTC
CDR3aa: CASSGTSGDQETQYF

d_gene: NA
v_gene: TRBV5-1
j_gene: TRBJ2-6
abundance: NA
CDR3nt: TGCGCCAGCAGCGTATTTTCCTCTGGGGCCAACGTCCTGACTTTC
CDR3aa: CASSVFSSGANVLTF

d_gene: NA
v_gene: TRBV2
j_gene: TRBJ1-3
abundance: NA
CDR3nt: TGTGCCAGCAGTGAAGCGCTTCAGGGAAACACCATATATTTT
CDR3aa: CASSEALQGNTIYF

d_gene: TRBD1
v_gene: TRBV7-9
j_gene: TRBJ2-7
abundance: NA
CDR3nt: TGTGCCAGCAGCTCCCGGACAGGGGCAGACGAGCAGTACTTC
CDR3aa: CASSSRTGADEQYF

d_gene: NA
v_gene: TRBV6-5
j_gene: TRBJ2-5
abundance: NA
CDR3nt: TGTGCCAGCAGCCGGGGGGCCCAAGAGACCCAGTACTTC
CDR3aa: CASSRGAQETQYF

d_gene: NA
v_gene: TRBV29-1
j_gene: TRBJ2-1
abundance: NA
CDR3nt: TGCAGCGTTGATACTTCGGGAGCCTACAATGAGCAGTTCTTC
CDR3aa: CSVDTSGAYNEQFF

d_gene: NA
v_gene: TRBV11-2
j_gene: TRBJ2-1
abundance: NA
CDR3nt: TGTGCCAGCAGCTTAGCGGGAGCCTACAATGAGCAGTTCTTC
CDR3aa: CASSLAGAYNEQFF

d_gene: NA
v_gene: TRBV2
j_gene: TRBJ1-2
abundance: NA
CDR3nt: TGTGCCAGCAGTATGAACGGACAGTCCAATGGCTACACCTTC
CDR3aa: CASSMNGQSNGYTF

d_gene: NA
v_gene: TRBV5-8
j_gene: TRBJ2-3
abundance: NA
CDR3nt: TGTGCCAGCAGCTTGGAACAGGCCTCTGGCACAAATACGCAGTATTTT
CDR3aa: CASSLEQASGTNTQYF

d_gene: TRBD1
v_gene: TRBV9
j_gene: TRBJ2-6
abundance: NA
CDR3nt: TGTGCCAGCAGCGAGGGACAGGGATTCTCTGGGGCCAACGTCCTGACTTTC
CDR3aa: CASSEGQGFSGANVLTF

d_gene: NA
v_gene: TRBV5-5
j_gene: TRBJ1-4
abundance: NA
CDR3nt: TGTGCCAGCAGTAGCCAGGGTGTAGGGGAAAAACTGTTTTTT
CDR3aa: CASSSQGVGEKLFF

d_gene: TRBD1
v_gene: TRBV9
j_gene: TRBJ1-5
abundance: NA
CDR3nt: TGTGCCAGCAGTACGTCAGGGGGCATCCAGCCCCAGCATTTT
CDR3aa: CASSTSGGIQPQHF

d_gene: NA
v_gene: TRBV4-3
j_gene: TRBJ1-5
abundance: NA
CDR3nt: TGCGCCAGCAGCCAAGGGCATCTTAGCAATCAGCCCCAGCATTTT
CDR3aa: CASSQGHLSNQPQHF